Sequencing of this T cell receptor beta chain was carried out in a study of regulatory T cells in long-lasting Graves disease. The study's findings and limits: Under persistent disease, TRBV28, TRBJ1-2 and TRBJ2-5 were used preferentially. Public clonotype sharing was higher in persistent than newly diagnosed patients.

Assembly of TCR beta libraries relied on iRepertoire HTBI primers together with Arm-PCR of CDR3 regions. Each CDR3 protein is one row after TCRdb ran MiXCR on the multiplex PCR reads. The profile shows a few hundred thousand distinct CDR3 sequences, around 20% of them singletons. With respect to this clonotype: What it binds is not known.

Regarding time point: persistent/refractory GD, antithyroid drugs over 5 years with positive TRAb. Following extraction of RNA from PBMCs, that RNA was used to make the TCR library. In germline, CDR1 is LGHDT, CDR2 YNNKEL (reference sequence). Trimming stripped 3 bases from V and 6 bases from J, with 11 bases between. The length of the CDR3 is 13 residues. The material was peripheral blood mononuclear cells (PBMCs), obtained when the disease was refractory, from a patient treated with antithyroid drugs. The chain couples TRBV3-1 to TRBJ2-5; D is unclear. The TCR comes from a female donor with Graves disease. CDR3 in amino acids: CASSHLGGQTQYF. Here the CDR3 DNA reads TGTGCCAGCAGCCACCTAGGCGGTCAGACCCAGTACTTC.